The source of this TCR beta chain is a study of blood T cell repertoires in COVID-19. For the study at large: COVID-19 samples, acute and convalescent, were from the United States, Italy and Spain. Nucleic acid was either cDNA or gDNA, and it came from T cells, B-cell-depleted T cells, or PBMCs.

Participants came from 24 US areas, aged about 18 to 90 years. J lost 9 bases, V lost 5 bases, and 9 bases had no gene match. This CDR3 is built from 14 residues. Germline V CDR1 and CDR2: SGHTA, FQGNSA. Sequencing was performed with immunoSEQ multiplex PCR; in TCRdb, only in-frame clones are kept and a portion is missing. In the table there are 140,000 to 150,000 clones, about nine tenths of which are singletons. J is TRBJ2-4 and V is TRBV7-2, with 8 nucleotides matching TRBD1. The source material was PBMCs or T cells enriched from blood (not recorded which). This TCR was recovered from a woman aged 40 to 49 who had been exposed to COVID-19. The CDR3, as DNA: TGTGCCAGCAGCGAAGGACAGGGCTCAAGCATTCAGTACTTC. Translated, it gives CASSEGQGSSIQYF.